Sequencing of this TCR beta chain was carried out in a study of T cells in Graves' hyperthyroidism and ophthalmopathy. From germline, CDR1 is SGHRS and CDR2 YFSETQ. The CDR3 sequence is 14 residues long. V lost 0 bases, J lost 4 bases, and 10 bases lay in between. The investigators amplified TCR beta CDR3 regions from RNA transcripts. A first-round RT-PCR of the TCR CDR3 used the HTBI primer set. TCRdb re-called the multiplex PCR reads through MiXCR, storing one row per CDR3 protein. The sample lists approximately 300,000 distinct CDR3 sequences; approximately 17% were seen once. This clonotype was counted only a few times. Patients with uncontrolled infections, other autoimmune diseases, pregnancy or lactation were excluded.

Sequencing input: blood. The source of this sequence is a man under 40 with Graves' hyperthyroidism. The chain uses TRBV5-1 and TRBJ2-5; D may be TRBD2 (5 bases). The DNA of the CDR3 is TGCGCCAGCAGCTTGGGGGGAGTTCGAGAGACCCAGTACTTC. Translation: CASSLGGVRETQYF.